This T cell receptor beta chain derives from a study of CD8 T cells in ankylosing spondylitis. This clonotype appeared a few times. Its antigen is unidentified. Overall study results and limits: A TCR beta motif of roughly eight highly homologous variants seemed to mark ankylosing spondylitis blood. The authors found the disease-linked clones to be CD8+ and relatively rare in peripheral blood. Disease-linked clones were reportedly significantly enriched in matched ankylosing spondylitis synovial fluid.

This CDR3 has 14 amino acids. Trimming took 3 bases from V and 5 from J; bases not matched to a gene: 5. The germline V gene has CDR1 MGHRA and CDR2 YSYEKL. A quantitative 5'-RACE method, one with molecular barcodes, was used to make TCR beta libraries. MiXCR, run by TCRdb on the 5' RACE reads, gives a single entry per CDR3 protein. The sample has about 220,000 distinct CDR3 sequences; around 6.6% are singletons. The TCR sequence derives from a male donor with ankylosing spondylitis. The sample comprised blood, either unsorted or a sorted T cell fraction (not recorded which). This rearrangement joins TRBV4-1 to TRBJ2-5; 8 bases line up with TRBD1. CDR3 region: CASSQGRGLETQYF. The CDR3, as DNA: TGCGCCAGCAGCCAGGGCAGGGGGCTGGAGACCCAGTACTTC.